These 2 T cell receptor beta chains share one sample of origin, sequenced in a study of blood T cells in healthy people across ages (dated by TCRdb to 2015 to 2017). Libraries came from 5' RACE. The sequencing machine was an Illumina HiSeq 2500. A second roughly 6 to 11 cycle PCR used a sample-barcoded 5' primer and a J-beta primer mix. Using fastp trimming at Q25 and MiXCR clonotype assembly, TCRdb reanalyzed the public sequencing data and kept in-frame beta chains. Rows with one shared CDR3 protein collapse into an entry with the most common genes and DNA. The sample yields 1.5 million to 1.8 million distinct CDR3 sequences; 40% to 45% were counted once. Just over 4% of the sample is held by the ten biggest clonotypes. The sequenced sample was blood. The receptors stem from a woman younger than 35 in good health.

The chain links TRBV15 to TRBJ1-4, with D maybe TRBD1 (5 bases). CDR3 length equals 15 residues. The V end was cut by 1 base, the J end by 6 bases, with 12 bases between. CDR1 LNHNV and CDR2 YYDKDF come from the germline V gene (reference sequence). As DNA, the CDR3 is TGTGCCACCAGCAGAGGAACCCAGGGAGATGAAAAACTGTTTTTT. Protein sequence: CATSRGTQGDEKLFF.

The J gene is TRBJ1-2, the V gene TRBV7-2; D gene unclear. V was pared by 5 bases and J by 4 bases, with 14 bases between. In germline, CDR1 is SGHTA, CDR2 FQGNSA. The CDR3 contains 14 residues. In DNA form, the CDR3 reads TGTGCCAGCAGCCCCGGGTACGGTTTCTATGGCTACACCTTC. It codes for CASSPGYGFYGYTF. The complete variable domain, with remaining parts taken from reference TRBV7-2 and TRBJ1-2, reads GAGVSQSPSNKVTEKGKDVELRCDPISGHTALYWYRQSLGQGLEFLIYFQGNSAPDKSGLPSDRFSAERTGGSVSTLTIQRTQQEDSAVYLCASSPGYGFYGYTFGSGTRLTVV.